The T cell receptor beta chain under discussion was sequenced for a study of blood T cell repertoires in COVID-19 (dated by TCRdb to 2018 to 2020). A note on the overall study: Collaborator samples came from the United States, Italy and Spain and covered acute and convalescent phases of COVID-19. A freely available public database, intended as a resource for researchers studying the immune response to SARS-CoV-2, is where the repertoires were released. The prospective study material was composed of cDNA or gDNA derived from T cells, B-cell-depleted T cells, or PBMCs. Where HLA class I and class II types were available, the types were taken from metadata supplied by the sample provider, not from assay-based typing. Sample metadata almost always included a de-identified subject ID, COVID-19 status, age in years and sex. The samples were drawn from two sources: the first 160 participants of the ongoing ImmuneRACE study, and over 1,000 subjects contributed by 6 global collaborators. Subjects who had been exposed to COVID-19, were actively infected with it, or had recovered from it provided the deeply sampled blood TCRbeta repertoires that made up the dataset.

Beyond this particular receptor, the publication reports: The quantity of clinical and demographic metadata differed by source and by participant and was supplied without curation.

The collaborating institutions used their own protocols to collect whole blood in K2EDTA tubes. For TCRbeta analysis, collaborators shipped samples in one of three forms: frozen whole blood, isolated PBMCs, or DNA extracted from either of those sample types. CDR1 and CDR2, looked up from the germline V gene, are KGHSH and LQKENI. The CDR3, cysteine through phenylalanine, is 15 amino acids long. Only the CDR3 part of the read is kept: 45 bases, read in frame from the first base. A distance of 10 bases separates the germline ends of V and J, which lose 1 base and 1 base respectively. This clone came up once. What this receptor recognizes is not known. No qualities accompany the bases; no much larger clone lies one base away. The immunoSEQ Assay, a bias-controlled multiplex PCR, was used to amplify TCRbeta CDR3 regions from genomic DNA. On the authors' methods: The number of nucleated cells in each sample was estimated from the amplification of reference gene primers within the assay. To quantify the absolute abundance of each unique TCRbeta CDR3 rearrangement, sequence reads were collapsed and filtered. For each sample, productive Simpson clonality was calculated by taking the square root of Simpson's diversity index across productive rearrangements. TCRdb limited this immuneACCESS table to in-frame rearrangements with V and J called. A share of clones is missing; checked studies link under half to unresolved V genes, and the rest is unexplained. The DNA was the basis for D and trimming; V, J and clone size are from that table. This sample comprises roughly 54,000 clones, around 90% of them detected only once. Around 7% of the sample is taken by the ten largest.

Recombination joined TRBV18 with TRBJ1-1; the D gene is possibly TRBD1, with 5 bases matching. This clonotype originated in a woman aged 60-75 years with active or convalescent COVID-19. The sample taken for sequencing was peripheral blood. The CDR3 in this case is CASSPLGPGNTEAFF. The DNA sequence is TGTGCCAGCTCACCACTGGGGCCGGGGAACACTGAAGCTTTCTTT.